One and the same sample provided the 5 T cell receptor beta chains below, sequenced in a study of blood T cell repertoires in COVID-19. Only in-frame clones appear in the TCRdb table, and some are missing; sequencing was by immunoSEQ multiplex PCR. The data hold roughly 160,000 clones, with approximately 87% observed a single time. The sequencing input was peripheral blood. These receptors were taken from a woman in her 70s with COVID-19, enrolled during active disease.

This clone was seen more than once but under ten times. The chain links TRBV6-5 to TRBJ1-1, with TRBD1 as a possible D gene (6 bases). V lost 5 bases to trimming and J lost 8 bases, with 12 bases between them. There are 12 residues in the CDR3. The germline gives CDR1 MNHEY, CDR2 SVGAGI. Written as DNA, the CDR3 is TGTGCCAGCAGTCCCCGGACAGAAGAAGCTTTCTTT. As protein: CASSPRTEEAFF.

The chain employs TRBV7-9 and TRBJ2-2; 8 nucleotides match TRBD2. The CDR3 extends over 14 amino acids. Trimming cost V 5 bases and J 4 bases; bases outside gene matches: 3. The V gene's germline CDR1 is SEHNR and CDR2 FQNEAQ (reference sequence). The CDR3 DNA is TGTGCCAGCAGCCCGGGAGGGGGCACCGGGGAGCTGTTTTTT. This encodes CASSPGGGTGELFF.

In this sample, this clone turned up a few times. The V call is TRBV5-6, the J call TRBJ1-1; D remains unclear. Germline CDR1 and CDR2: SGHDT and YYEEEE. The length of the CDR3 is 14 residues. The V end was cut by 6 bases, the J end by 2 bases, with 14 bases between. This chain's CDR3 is CASNLWERNTEAFF. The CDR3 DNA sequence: TGTGCCAGCAACCTTTGGGAGAGAAACACTGAAGCTTTCTTT. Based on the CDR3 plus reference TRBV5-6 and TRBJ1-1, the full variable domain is DAGVTQSPTHLIKTRGQQVTLRCSPKSGHDTVSWYQQALGQGPQFIFQYYEEEERQRGNFPDRFSGHQFPNYSSELNVNALLLGDSALYLCASNLWERNTEAFFGQGTRLTVV.

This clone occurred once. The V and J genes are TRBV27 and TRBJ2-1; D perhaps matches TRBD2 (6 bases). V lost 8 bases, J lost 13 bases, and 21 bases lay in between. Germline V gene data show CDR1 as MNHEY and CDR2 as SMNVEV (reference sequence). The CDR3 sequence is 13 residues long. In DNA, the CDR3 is TGTGCCAGCGCTTGGTCCCGGTGGGGGGTCCAGTTCTTC. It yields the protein CASAWSRWGVQFF.

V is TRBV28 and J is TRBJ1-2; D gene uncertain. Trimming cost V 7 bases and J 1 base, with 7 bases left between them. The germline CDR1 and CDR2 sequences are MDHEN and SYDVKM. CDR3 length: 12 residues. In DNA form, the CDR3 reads TGTGCCAGCACCGCAGTTAACTATGGCTACACCTTC. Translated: CASTAVNYGYTF.